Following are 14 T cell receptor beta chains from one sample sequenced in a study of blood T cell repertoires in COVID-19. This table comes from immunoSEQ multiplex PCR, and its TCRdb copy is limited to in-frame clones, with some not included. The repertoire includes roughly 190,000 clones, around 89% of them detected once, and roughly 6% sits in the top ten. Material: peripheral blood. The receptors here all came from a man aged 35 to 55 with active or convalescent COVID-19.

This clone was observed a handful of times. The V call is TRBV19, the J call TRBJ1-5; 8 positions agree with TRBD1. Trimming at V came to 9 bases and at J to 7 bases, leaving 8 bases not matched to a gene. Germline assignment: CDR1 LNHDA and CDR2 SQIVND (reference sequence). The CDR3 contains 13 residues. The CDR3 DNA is TGTGCCAGCAACGGACAGGGTAGCCAGCCCCAGCATTTT. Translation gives CASNGQGSQPQHF.

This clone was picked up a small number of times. CDR3 nucleotides: TGTGCCAGCAGCCAAGAACTCGGGGCCAACGTCCTGACTTTC. Protein product: CASSQELGANVLTF. This chain links TRBV3-1 (or the pseudogene TRBV3-2) with TRBJ2-6; D unclear. This CDR3 comprises 14 residues. The germline V gene has CDR1 LGHDT and CDR2 YNNKEL (reference sequence). Deletions cut 0 bases from V and 4 bases from J, with 4 bases between.

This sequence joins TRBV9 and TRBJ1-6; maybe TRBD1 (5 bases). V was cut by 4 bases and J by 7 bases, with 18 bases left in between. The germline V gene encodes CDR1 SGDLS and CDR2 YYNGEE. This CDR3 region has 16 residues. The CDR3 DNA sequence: TGTGCCAGCAGCCCCTCCGGGGGGACGGGGAATTCACCCCTCCACTTT. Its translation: CASSPSGGTGNSPLHF.

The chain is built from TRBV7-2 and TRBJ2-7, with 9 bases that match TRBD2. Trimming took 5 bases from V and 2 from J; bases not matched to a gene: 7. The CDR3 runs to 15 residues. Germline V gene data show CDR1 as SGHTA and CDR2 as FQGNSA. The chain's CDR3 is CASSNSGGKTYEQYF. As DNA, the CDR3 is TGTGCCAGCAGCAATAGCGGGGGCAAGACCTACGAGCAGTACTTC.

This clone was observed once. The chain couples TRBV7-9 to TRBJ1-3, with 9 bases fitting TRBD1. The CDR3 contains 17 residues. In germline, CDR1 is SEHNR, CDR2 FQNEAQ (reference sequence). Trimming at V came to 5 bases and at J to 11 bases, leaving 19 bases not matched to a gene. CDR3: CASSTRGGDRDSAAIYF. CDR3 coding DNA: TGTGCCAGCAGCACGAGAGGCGGGGACAGGGATAGTGCGGCCATATATTTT.

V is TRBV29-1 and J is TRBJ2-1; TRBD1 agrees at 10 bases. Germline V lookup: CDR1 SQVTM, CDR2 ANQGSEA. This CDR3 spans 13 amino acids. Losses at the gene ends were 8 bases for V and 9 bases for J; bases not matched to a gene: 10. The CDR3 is CSIGTGDSGEQFF. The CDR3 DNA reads TGCAGCATTGGGACAGGGGATTCCGGTGAGCAGTTCTTC.

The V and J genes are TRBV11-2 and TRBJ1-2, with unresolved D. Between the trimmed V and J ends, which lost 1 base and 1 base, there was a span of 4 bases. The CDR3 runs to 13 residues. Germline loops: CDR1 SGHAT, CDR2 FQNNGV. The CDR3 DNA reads TGTGCCAGCAGCTTAGCGAGTAACTATGGCTACACCTTC. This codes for CASSLASNYGYTF. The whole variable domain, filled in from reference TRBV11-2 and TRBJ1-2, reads EAGVAQSPRYKIIEKRQSVAFWCNPISGHATLYWYQQILGQGPKLLIQFQNNGVVDDSQLPKDRFSAERLKGVDSTLKIQPAKLEDSAVYLCASSLASNYGYTFGSGTRLTVV.

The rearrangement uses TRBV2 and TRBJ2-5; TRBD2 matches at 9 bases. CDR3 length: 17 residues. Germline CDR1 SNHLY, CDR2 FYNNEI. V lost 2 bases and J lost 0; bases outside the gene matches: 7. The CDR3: CASSESPAGGYQETQYF. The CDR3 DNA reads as TGTGCCAGCAGTGAAAGTCCGGCGGGGGGGTACCAAGAGACCCAGTACTTC.

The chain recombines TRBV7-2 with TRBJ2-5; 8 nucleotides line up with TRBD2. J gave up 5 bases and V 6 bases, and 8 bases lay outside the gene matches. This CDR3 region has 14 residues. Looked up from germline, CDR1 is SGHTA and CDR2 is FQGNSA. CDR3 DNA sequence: TGTGCCAGCAGGTTCAGCGGGGGCGGGGAGACCCAGTACTTC. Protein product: CASRFSGGGETQYF.

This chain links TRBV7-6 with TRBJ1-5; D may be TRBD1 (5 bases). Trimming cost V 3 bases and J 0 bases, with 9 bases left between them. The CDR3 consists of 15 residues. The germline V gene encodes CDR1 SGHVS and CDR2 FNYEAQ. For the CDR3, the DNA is TGTGCCAGCAGCTTGTCGACAGATAGCAATCAGCCCCAGCATTTT. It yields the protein CASSLSTDSNQPQHF.

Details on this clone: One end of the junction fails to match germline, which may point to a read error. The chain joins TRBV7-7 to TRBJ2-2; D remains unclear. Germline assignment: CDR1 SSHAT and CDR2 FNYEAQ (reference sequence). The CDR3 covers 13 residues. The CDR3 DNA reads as TGTGCTAGCAGCTTAACTGCCACCGGGGAGCTGTTTTTT. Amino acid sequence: CASSLTATGELFF.

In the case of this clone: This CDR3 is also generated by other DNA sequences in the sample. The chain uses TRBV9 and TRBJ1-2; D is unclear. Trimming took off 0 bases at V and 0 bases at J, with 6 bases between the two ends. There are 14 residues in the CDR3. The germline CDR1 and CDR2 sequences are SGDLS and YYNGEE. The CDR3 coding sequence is TGTGCCAGCAGCGTAGCAACAGCTAACTATGGCTACACCTTC. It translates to CASSVATANYGYTF.

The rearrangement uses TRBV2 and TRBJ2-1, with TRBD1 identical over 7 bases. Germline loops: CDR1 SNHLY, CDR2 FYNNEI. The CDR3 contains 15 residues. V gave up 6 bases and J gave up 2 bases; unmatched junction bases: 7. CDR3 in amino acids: CASSEQGYAYNEQFF. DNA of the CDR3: TGTGCCAGCAGCGAACAGGGGTACGCCTACAATGAGCAGTTCTTC.

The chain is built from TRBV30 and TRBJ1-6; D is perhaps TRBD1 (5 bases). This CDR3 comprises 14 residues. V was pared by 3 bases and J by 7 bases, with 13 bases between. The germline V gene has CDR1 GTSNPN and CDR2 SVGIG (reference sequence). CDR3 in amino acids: CAWRAPTGNSPLHF. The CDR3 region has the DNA TGTGCCTGGAGGGCCCCCACAGGCAATTCACCCCTCCACTTT.